Presented here are 10 T cell receptor beta chains from one specimen sequenced in a study of blood T cells in healthy people across ages. Next came a second PCR, run for 7 to 11 cycles, which used a sample-barcoded 5' primer along with a J-beta primer mix. MiXCR, run by TCRdb on the 5' RACE reads, gives a single entry per CDR3 protein. The data hold roughly 2 million distinct CDR3 sequences, with around half observed a single time. Sample: blood. The receptors were gathered from a woman aged 40 to 55 in good health.

This clonotype was observed a single time. CDR3 amino acids: CASSERDGPNEKLFF. CDR3 nucleotides: TGTGCCAGCAGTGAACGGGACGGACCGAATGAAAAACTGTTTTTT. J is TRBJ1-4 and V is TRBV6-1; D is perhaps TRBD1 (5 bases). The CDR3 extends over 15 amino acids. Deletions cut 2 bases from V and 5 bases from J, with 12 bases between. Germline V gene lookup returns CDR1 MNHNS and CDR2 SASEGT.

To note about this clonotype: Being one base from a much bigger clone, this may be a read error. CDR3 coding DNA: TGTGCCAGCAGCATGTACAATGAGCAGTACTTC. This encodes CASSMYNEQYF. The chain employs TRBV14 and TRBJ2-5; D not resolved. CDR3 size: 11 residues. Trimming stripped 5 bases from V and 11 bases from J, with 12 bases between. Looked up from germline, CDR1 is SGHDN and CDR2 is FVKESK. Filled out from reference TRBV14 and TRBJ2-5, the complete variable domain reads EAGVTQFPSHSVIEKGQTVTLRCDPISGHDNLYWYRRVMGKEIKFLLHFVKESKQDESGMPNNRFLAERTGGTYSTLKVQPAELEDSGVYFCASSMYNEQYFGPGTRLLVL.

V and J are TRBV20-1 and TRBJ2-5, with D tentatively TRBD2 (5 bases). Between the trimmed V and J ends, which lost 8 bases and 1 base, there was a span of 14 bases. In germline, CDR1 is DFQATT, CDR2 SNEGSKA (reference sequence). The CDR3 length is 13 residues. The CDR3 loop is CSLRRQFQETQYF. The CDR3, as DNA: TGCAGTCTACGGAGGCAGTTCCAAGAGACCCAGTACTTC.

The chain joins TRBV20-1 to TRBJ2-5, with a possible D match to TRBD2 (5 bases). From germline, CDR1 is DFQATT and CDR2 SNEGSKA (reference sequence). V was shortened by 0 bases and J by 2 bases, with 10 bases between the two germline ends. The CDR3 is made up of 14 amino acids. CDR3 protein: CSAREGRGQETQYF. The CDR3 coding sequence is TGCAGTGCTAGAGAAGGACGGGGTCAAGAGACCCAGTACTTC.

This chain links TRBV7-3 with TRBJ2-1; 12 nucleotides match TRBD2. Per germline, CDR1 SGHTA and CDR2 FQGTGA. The V and J ends lost 4 bases and 5 bases, in that order; junction bases with no gene match: 6. The CDR3 totals 16 residues. The CDR3: CASSSRLAGEDNEQFF. CDR3 sequence (DNA): TGTGCCAGCAGCTCCCGACTAGCGGGGGAAGACAATGAGCAGTTCTTC.

The chain employs TRBV7-2 and TRBJ2-3; the match to TRBD2 covers 13 bases. J was trimmed by 3 bases and V by 5 bases; bases with no gene match: 5. Per germline, CDR1 SGHTA and CDR2 FQGNSA. The CDR3 spans 16 residues. DNA for the CDR3: TGTGCCAGCAGCCCCACACTAGCGGGGGGGACAGATACGCAGTATTTT. Translated, it gives CASSPTLAGGTDTQYF.

The chain employs TRBV27 and TRBJ2-3, with TRBD1 matching 7 bases. The CDR3 spans 17 residues. Germline V CDR1 and CDR2: MNHEY, SMNVEV (reference sequence). With V trimmed by 8 bases and J by 0 bases, 14 bases remained unmatched. CDR3 nucleotides: TGTGCCAGCTGCTCCCCTAGACAGGGTAAGAGCACAGATACGCAGTATTTT. Translating gives CASCSPRQGKSTDTQYF.

This clonotype was observed a handful of times. CDR3 DNA: TGCAGTGCTAGCGGGAGAGTAGACGAGCAGTACTTC. It encodes CSASGRVDEQYF. The V and J genes are TRBV20-1 and TRBJ2-5; possible D gene TRBD2, 6 bases. The J call may be incorrect, as the DNA end agrees better with TRBJ2-7. Germline loops: CDR1 DFQATT, CDR2 SNEGSKA (reference sequence). CDR3 length equals 12 residues.

This clonotype came up once. A junction boundary mismatches the germline segment, possibly from a read error. The chain is built from TRBV28 and TRBJ1-6; weak D call: TRBD1 (5 bases). The CDR3 spans 14 residues. Germline CDR1 reads MDHEN; CDR2 reads SYDVKM. The CDR3 sequence is CANSSRGYNSPLHF. DNA of the CDR3: TGTGCCAACAGTTCTAGGGGCTATAATTCACCCCTCCACTTT.

The chain uses TRBV7-2 and TRBJ2-1, with unresolved D. The CDR3 spans 16 residues. Per germline, CDR1 SGHTA and CDR2 FQGNSA. The V end lost 0 bases, the J end lost 3 bases, and 12 bases lay between the germline ends. CDR3 DNA: TGTGCCAGCAGCTTAGCGGCAGGTCTCGGCTACAATGAGCAGTTCTTC. Translated, it gives CASSLAAGLGYNEQFF.